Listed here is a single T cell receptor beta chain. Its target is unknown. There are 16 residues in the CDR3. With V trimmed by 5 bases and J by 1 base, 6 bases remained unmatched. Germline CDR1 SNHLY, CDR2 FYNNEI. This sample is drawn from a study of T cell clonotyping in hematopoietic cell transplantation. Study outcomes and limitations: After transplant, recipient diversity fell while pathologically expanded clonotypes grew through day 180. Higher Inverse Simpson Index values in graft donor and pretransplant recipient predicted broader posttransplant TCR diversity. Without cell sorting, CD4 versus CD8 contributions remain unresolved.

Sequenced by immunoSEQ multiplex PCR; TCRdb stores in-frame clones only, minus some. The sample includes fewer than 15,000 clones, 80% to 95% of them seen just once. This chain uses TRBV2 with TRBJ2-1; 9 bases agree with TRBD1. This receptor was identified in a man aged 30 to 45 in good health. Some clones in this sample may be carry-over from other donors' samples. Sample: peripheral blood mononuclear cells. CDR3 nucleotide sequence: TGTGCCAGCAGTCACAGGGGGCTAGGGTCCTACAATGAGCAGTTCTTC. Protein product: CASSHRGLGSYNEQFF.